The clone carrying this T cell receptor beta chain was seen just once. The data originate from a study of blood T cell repertoires in COVID-19. The wider study: Italy, Spain and the United States were the sources of the convalescent and acute COVID-19 samples.

Only in-frame clones appear in the TCRdb table, and some are missing; sequencing was by immunoSEQ multiplex PCR. Here the sample spans approximately 270,000 clones, about 80% being singletons. V was trimmed by 1 base and J by 8 bases, leaving 14 bases between them. This CDR3 is 13 amino acids long. Germline CDR1 is GTSNPN and CDR2 is SVGIG (reference sequence). What was sequenced was peripheral blood. V usage is TRBV30 and J usage is TRBJ1-2; D is possibly TRBD1 (6 bases). The receptor was derived from a person aged 70 to 80 with COVID-19, enrolled during active disease. DNA for the CDR3: TGTGCCTGGAGTGACACAGGGTTGTGGGGCTACACCTTC. Encoded protein: CAWSDTGLWGYTF. Full variable domain (missing parts from reference TRBV30 and TRBJ1-2): SQTIHQWPATLVQPVGSPLSLECTVEGTSNPNLYWYRQAAGRGLQLLFYSVGIGQISSEVPQNLSASRPQDRQFILSSKKLLLSDSGFYLCAWSDTGLWGYTFGSGTRLTVV.